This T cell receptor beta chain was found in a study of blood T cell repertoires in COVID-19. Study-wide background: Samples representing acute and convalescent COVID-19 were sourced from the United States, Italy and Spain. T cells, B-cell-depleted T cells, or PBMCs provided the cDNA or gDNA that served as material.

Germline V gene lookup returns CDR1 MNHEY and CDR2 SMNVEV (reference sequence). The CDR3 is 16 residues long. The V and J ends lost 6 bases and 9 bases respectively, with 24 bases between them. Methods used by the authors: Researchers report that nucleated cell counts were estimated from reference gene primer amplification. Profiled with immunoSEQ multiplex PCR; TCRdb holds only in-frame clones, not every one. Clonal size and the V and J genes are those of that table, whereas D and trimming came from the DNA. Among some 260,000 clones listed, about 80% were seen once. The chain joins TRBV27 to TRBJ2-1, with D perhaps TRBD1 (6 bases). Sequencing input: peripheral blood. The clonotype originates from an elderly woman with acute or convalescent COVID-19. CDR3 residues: CASSSPGQTTIREQFF. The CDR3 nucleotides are TGTGCCAGCAGCTCTCCGGGACAAACTACAATCCGTGAGCAGTTCTTC.